What follows describes a single TCR beta chain. What it recognizes is unknown. From cryopreserved PBMCs came 1.5 to 2.5 micrograms of genomic DNA used for TCR beta libraries. The method was immunoSEQ multiplex PCR; TCRdb's version includes in-frame clones alone and lacks a portion of them. The sample holds about 140,000 clones, 85% to 95% seen once. This record belongs to a study of cytotoxic CD8 clonotypes in ibrutinib-treated CLL. Study conclusions and caveats: Under treatment, the uncommon public clonotypes either contracted or remained stable.

With 4 bases removed from V and 7 bases from J, the gap between germline ends came to 7 bases. Germline CDR1 and CDR2: LNHDA and SQIVND (reference sequence). This CDR3 region has 12 residues. The sample here was PBMCs, taken after 12 months of ibrutinib treatment. The rearrangement links TRBV19 to TRBJ1-4; D is uncertain. The receptor was isolated from a human donor with chronic lymphocytic leukemia. The CDR3 coding sequence is TGTGCCAGTAGTAGAGGCGGTGAAAAACTGTTTTTT. Protein sequence: CASSRGGEKLFF.